Listed below are T cell receptor beta chains from one sample, sequenced in a study of T cells in Graves' hyperthyroidism and ophthalmopathy. TCRdb itself ran the multiplex PCR reads through MiXCR, one entry per CDR3 protein. The sample holds fewer than 350,000 distinct CDR3 sequences; about 16% are singletons and the top ten take roughly 31%. Source material: blood. Receptors were obtained from a woman between 50 and 59 years old with Graves' hyperthyroidism that later progressed to Graves' ophthalmopathy. Each CDR3 is given with its conserved first and last residue. The D gene is left open where the match is weak. Size is omitted from some rows. Given values are once, few, many or a class for expanded clones.

V,size,J,D,CDR3,DNA
TRBV7-2,-,TRBJ1-2,-,CASSPQLAGDYGYTF,TGTGCCAGCAGCCCCCAATTAGCAGGGGACTATGGCTACACCTTC
TRBV9,-,TRBJ1-3,-,CASSVRGLAGNTIYF,TGTGCCAGCAGCGTTCGGGGACTCGCTGGAAACACCATATATTTT
TRBV30,many,TRBJ1-1,-,CAWSEGFAEAFF,TGTGCCTGGAGTGAAGGTTTCGCTGAAGCTTTCTTT
TRBV15,many,TRBJ2-7,TRBD2,CATSTRIGRESYEQYF,TGTGCCACCAGCACAAGAATAGGGCGGGAGTCCTACGAGCAGTACTTC
TRBV7-3,many,TRBJ2-2,-,CASSLSRANTGELFF,TGTGCCAGCAGCTTATCCAGGGCGAACACCGGGGAGCTGTTTTTT
TRBV10-3,many,TRBJ2-7,-,CAISPGVISEQYF,TGTGCCATCAGTCCGGGGGTCATATCCGAGCAGTACTTC
TRBV7-3,many,TRBJ2-3,-,CASSFGGGGADTQYF,TGTGCCAGCAGCTTTGGCGGTGGGGGCGCAGATACGCAGTATTTT
TRBV6-1,many,TRBJ2-3,-,CASSPRRADTQYF,TGTGCCAGCAGCCCCCGACGGGCAGATACGCAGTATTTT
TRBV20-1,-,TRBJ1-2,-,CSASPGPHSLIYGYTF,TGCAGTGCTAGTCCGGGACCCCATTCTTTAATCTATGGCTACACCTTC
TRBV7-9,few,TRBJ2-1,TRBD1,CASILPGQGNEQFF,TGTGCCAGCATTTTACCGGGACAGGGGAATGAGCAGTTCTTC
TRBV7-6,many,TRBJ2-5,-,CASSLTPRGGVQETQYF,TGTGCCAGCAGCTTAACTCCGAGGGGGGGAGTCCAAGAGACCCAGTACTTC
TRBV7-3,many,TRBJ2-1,-,CASSSTLDSLEQFF,TGTGCCAGCAGCTCTACCCTAGACAGCCTTGAGCAGTTCTTC
TRBV10-3,few,TRBJ1-2,TRBD1,CAISGTGQGSGYTF,TGTGCCATCAGTGGGACGGGACAGGGCTCTGGCTACACCTTC
TRBV4-1,-,TRBJ2-7,-,CASSHLKGGSSYEQYF,TGCGCCAGCAGCCACCTAAAGGGGGGGAGCTCCTACGAGCAGTACTTC
TRBV6-2/TRBV6-3,many,TRBJ2-3,-,CASSYSLPGTSRKDTQYF,TGTGCCAGCAGTTACTCCCTTCCGGGAACCTCGAGAAAAGATACGCAGTATTTT
TRBV6-1,-,TRBJ1-1,-,CASSEWPNTEAFF,TGTGCCAGCAGTGAATGGCCGAACACTGAAGCTTTCTTT